The next 20 T cell receptor beta chains were all read from a single sample in a study of CD8 T cells in Susac syndrome. Random-hexamer reverse transcription was applied to roughly 0.45 to 1 ug RNA. Each CDR3 protein is one row after TCRdb ran MiXCR on the immunoSEQ multiplex PCR reads. The sample has some 190,000 distinct CDR3 sequences, more than 90% seen once. Sequencing was performed on CD4+ T cells from PBMCs. The source is a human donor with multiple sclerosis.

The CDR3 region has the DNA TGTGCCAGCAGCCCCCCACAGGCCGGGGGCTACACCTTC. Translating gives CASSPPQAGGYTF. V is TRBV9 and J is TRBJ1-2, with D possibly matching TRBD1 (5 bases). Trimming cost V 4 bases and J 8 bases, with 15 bases left between them. The germline gives CDR1 SGDLS, CDR2 YYNGEE. The CDR3 has 13 residues.

The gene calls are TRBV20-1 and TRBJ2-7; D is ambiguous. The V end lost 0 bases, the J end lost 9 bases, and 9 bases lay between the germline ends. The V gene's germline CDR1 is DFQATT and CDR2 SNEGSKA (reference sequence). The CDR3 spans 11 residues. The CDR3 sequence is CSARDTTRQYF. CDR3 in DNA: TGCAGTGCTAGAGATACGACGCGGCAGTACTTC.

The sample holds one count of this clonotype. The chain combines TRBV4-3 with TRBJ1-1; D is uncertain. The CDR3 is 13 residues long. V was cut by 5 bases and J by 3 bases, with 10 bases left in between. Germline V lookup: CDR1 LGHNA, CDR2 YSLEER. The chain's CDR3 is CASSSKWDTEAFF. DNA for the CDR3: TGCGCCAGCAGCTCGAAGTGGGACACTGAAGCTTTCTTT.

The chain couples TRBV30 to TRBJ1-2; D is uncertain. The CDR3 consists of 13 residues. Per germline, CDR1 GTSNPN and CDR2 SVGIG (reference sequence). Trimming pared 4 bases from V and 3 bases from J, leaving 12 bases between. The CDR3 loop reads CAWIYAGYYGYTF. For the CDR3, the DNA is TGTGCCTGGATTTATGCTGGTTACTATGGCTACACCTTC. Drawing the rest from reference TRBV30 and TRBJ1-2, the complete variable domain is SQTIHQWPATLVQPVGSPLSLECTVEGTSNPNLYWYRQAAGRGLQLLFYSVGIGQISSEVPQNLSASRPQDRQFILSSKKLLLSDSGFYLCAWIYAGYYGYTFGSGTRLTVV.

CDR3 in DNA: TGTGCCAGCAGCTTAGCCCCCCGAGGGGGGGGGACGCAGTATTTT. Translated, it gives CASSLAPRGGGTQYF. V is TRBV7-3 and J is TRBJ2-3, with D tentatively TRBD2 (7 bases). V lost 2 bases and J lost 9, with 18 bases in between. In germline, CDR1 is SGHTA, CDR2 FQGTGA. The CDR3 spans 15 residues.

CDR3 sequence (DNA): TGCAGCGTTGCACAGGGGCACTCTGGAAACACCATATATTTT. Encoded protein: CSVAQGHSGNTIYF. The V gene is TRBV29-1, the J gene TRBJ1-3; 7 positions match TRBD1. Looked up from germline, CDR1 is SQVTM and CDR2 is ANQGSEA. The CDR3 extends over 14 amino acids. The J segment lost 0 bases and the V segment lost 4 bases, leaving 3 bases of the junction unmatched.

The chain is built from TRBV30 and TRBJ2-2; D might be TRBD1 (5 bases). V lost 8 bases and J 6 bases, leaving 19 bases between the germline ends. The CDR3 runs to 14 residues. Germline CDR1 reads GTSNPN; CDR2 reads SVGIG (reference sequence). The CDR3 DNA reads as TGTGCCCGATCAGGGTCAATGCGGTCCGGGGAGCTGTTTTTT. Protein: CARSGSMRSGELFF.

The chain combines TRBV19 with TRBJ1-2, with TRBD1 as a possible D gene (5 bases). Trimming removed 5 bases from V and 3 bases from J, with 16 bases in between. The V gene's germline CDR1 is LNHDA and CDR2 SQIVND (reference sequence). This CDR3 comprises 15 residues. The CDR3 here is CASSRDAGSDYGYTF. The CDR3, as DNA: TGTGCCAGTAGTCGGGACGCCGGTTCAGACTATGGCTACACCTTC.

This sequence joins TRBV30 and TRBJ1-6, with 9 bases identical to TRBD1. The CDR3 covers 15 residues. Germline V gene sequence: CDR1 GTSNPN, CDR2 SVGIG (reference sequence). With V trimmed by 4 bases and J by 7 bases, 8 bases remained unmatched. CDR3 in DNA: TGTGCCTGGATCCGGACAGGGGCTATGAATTCACCCCTCCACTTT. Translated, it gives CAWIRTGAMNSPLHF.

The chain is built from TRBV6-1 and TRBJ2-3; perhaps D is TRBD1 or TRBD2 (5 bases each). V was cut by 6 bases and J by 2 bases, with 18 bases left in between. Germline V lookup: CDR1 MNHNS, CDR2 SASEGT. The CDR3 extends over 16 amino acids. The DNA for the CDR3 is TGTGCCAGCAGCTCTTTCCGTGGGGGTACCACAGATACGCAGTATTTT. Encoded protein: CASSSFRGGTTDTQYF.

CDR3 nucleotide sequence: TGTGCCACCAGCAAAGGACAGGTGGACACCGGGGAGCTGTTTTTT. It is translated as CATSKGQVDTGELFF. The chain uses TRBV15 and TRBJ2-2; 7 bases map to TRBD1. Germline assignment: CDR1 LNHNV and CDR2 YYDKDF (reference sequence). This CDR3 contains 15 residues. V lost 4 bases, J lost 3 bases, and 5 bases stayed unmatched. Combining the CDR3 with reference TRBV15 and TRBJ2-2 gives the whole variable domain DAMVIQNPRYQVTQFGKPVTLSCSQTLNHNVMYWYQQKSSQAPKLLFHYYDKDFNNEADTPDNFQSRRPNTSFCFLDIRSPGLGDTAMYLCATSKGQVDTGELFFGEGSRLTVL.

The chain links TRBV12-3 or TRBV12-4 to TRBJ2-5; the D gene is possibly TRBD1 (6 bases). The V and J ends lost 3 bases and 4 bases respectively, with 9 bases between them. The CDR3 runs 13 residues. CDR3 DNA sequence: TGTGCCAGCAGTTTCAGGGGAATAGAGACCCAGTACTTC. Translation: CASSFRGIETQYF.

The rearrangement joins TRBV15 to TRBJ2-4, with 7 bases identical to TRBD2. V lost 1 base to trimming and J lost 0 bases; unmatched junction nucleotides: 9. Germline V gene data show CDR1 as LNHNV and CDR2 as YYDKDF (reference sequence). The CDR3 sequence is 18 residues long. CDR3 in DNA: TGTGCCACCAGCAGAGGGTGGCTAGCGGATATAGCCAAAAACATTCAGTACTTC. Its translation: CATSRGWLADIAKNIQYF.

The chain couples TRBV6-5 to TRBJ2-5, with TRBD2 matching over 16 bases. J was trimmed by 4 bases and V by 4 bases; bases with no gene match: 6. The CDR3 runs 17 residues. The germline V gene encodes CDR1 MNHEY and CDR2 SVGAGI. In DNA, the CDR3 is TGTGCCAGCAGTTCCGGGACTAGCGGGGGGGCGGGAGAGACCCAGTACTTC. It codes for CASSSGTSGGAGETQYF.

The chain is built from TRBV29-1 and TRBJ1-2; perhaps TRBD1 as D (5 bases). Trimming shortened V by 4 bases and J by 4 bases, and 10 bases separated the two germline ends. Germline lookup yields CDR1 SQVTM and CDR2 ANQGSEA. The CDR3 runs 12 residues. The CDR3 region is CSVVGGSYGYTF. CDR3 coding DNA: TGCAGCGTTGTCGGGGGTTCCTATGGCTACACCTTC.

CDR3 in DNA: TGTGCCACCAGTGATCGGGGAGAGACCCAGTACTTC. Translating it yields CATSDRGETQYF. J is TRBJ2-5 and V is TRBV24-1; the D gene is possibly TRBD2 (5 bases). This CDR3 spans 12 amino acids. Trimming took 3 bases from V and 4 from J, leaving 5 bases between them. Germline V CDR1 and CDR2: KGHDR, SFDVKD.

The chain is built from TRBV7-2 and TRBJ2-5; D is undetermined. Deletions cut 5 bases from V and 5 bases from J, with 9 bases between. The CDR3 contains 12 residues. Germline assignment: CDR1 SGHTA and CDR2 FQGNSA. CDR3 loop: CASSAQRETQYF. The CDR3 DNA reads as TGTGCCAGCAGCGCCCAAAGGGAGACCCAGTACTTC.

The rearrangement joins TRBV15 to TRBJ2-4, with TRBD2 as a possible D gene (6 bases). Per germline, CDR1 LNHNV and CDR2 YYDKDF (reference sequence). V lost 1 base, J lost 5 bases, and 15 bases lay in between. The CDR3 has 16 amino acids. This CDR3 is CATSRGGSGEQNIQYF. As DNA, the CDR3 is TGTGCCACCAGCAGAGGAGGGTCGGGGGAGCAAAACATTCAGTACTTC.

This clonotype has a single count. V usage is TRBV29-1 and J usage is TRBJ2-2; D unclear. The CDR3 spans 11 residues. V lost 3 bases and J 4 bases, leaving 3 bases between the germline ends. Germline CDR1 is SQVTM and CDR2 is ANQGSEA. CDR3 nucleotides: TGCAGCGTTGATCTCACCGGGGAGCTGTTTTTT. It encodes CSVDLTGELFF.

V and J are TRBV27 and TRBJ2-1, with 11 positions matching TRBD2. The V and J ends lost 4 bases and 3 bases, in that order; junction bases with no gene match: 5. Germline V gene lookup returns CDR1 MNHEY and CDR2 SMNVEV (reference sequence). The CDR3 extends over 16 amino acids. Here the CDR3 reads CASSSTSGGFYNEQFF. In nucleotides, the CDR3 is TGTGCCAGCAGTTCCACTAGCGGGGGATTCTACAATGAGCAGTTCTTC.